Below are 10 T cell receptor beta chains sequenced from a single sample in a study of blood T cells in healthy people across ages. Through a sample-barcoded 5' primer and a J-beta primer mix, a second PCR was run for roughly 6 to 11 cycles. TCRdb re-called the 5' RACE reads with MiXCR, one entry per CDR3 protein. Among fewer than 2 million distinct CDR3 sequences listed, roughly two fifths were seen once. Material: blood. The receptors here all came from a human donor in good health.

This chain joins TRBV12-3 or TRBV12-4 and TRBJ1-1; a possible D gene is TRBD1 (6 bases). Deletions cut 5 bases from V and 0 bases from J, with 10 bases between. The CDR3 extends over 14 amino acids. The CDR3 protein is CASSPDRLNTEAFF. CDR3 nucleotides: TGTGCCAGCAGTCCCGACAGGTTGAACACTGAAGCTTTCTTT.

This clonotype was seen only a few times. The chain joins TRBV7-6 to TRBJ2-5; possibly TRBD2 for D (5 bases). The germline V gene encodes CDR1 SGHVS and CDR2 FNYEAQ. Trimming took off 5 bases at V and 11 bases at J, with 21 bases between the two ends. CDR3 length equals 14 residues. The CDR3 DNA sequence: TGTGCCAGCAGCCCAATGACGGGCCCGGAGGAGCAGTACTTC. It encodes CASSPMTGPEEQYF.

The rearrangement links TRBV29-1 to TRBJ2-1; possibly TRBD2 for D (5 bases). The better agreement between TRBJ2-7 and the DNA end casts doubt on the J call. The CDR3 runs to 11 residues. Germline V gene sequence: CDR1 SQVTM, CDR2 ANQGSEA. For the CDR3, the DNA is TGCAGCGTTGGGGGAGATACCGAGCAGTACTTC. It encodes CSVGGDTEQYF.

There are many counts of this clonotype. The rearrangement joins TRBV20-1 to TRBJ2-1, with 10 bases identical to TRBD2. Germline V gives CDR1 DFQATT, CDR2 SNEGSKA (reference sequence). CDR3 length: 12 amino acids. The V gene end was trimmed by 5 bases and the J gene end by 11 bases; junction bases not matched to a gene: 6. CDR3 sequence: CSAPGLATQQFF. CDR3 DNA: TGCAGTGCTCCGGGACTAGCGACCCAGCAGTTCTTC.

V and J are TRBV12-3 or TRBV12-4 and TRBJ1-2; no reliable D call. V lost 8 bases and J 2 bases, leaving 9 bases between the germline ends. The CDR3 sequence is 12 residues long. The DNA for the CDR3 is TGTGCCAGCCGGAAGGGAAACTATGGCTACACCTTC. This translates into CASRKGNYGYTF.

CDR3 nucleotide sequence: TGTGCCAGCAAAGGTCGAGTGTTCGCAGATACGCAGTATTTT. As protein: CASKGRVFADTQYF. V is TRBV6-5 and J is TRBJ2-3; no clear D gene. CDR1 and CDR2 from the germline V gene are MNHEY and SVGAGI. Trimming stripped 7 bases from V and 4 bases from J, with 15 bases between. The CDR3 sequence is 14 residues long.

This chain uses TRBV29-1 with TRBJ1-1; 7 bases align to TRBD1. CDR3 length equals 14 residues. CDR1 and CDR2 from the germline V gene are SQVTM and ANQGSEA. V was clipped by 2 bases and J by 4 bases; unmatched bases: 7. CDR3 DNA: TGCAGCGTTGAAACAGGGGCGGGTAGCACTGAAGCTTTCTTT. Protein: CSVETGAGSTEAFF. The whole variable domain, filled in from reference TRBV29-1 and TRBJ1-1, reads SAVISQKPSRDICQRGTSLTIQCQVDSQVTMMFWYRQQPGQSLTLIATANQGSEATYESGFVIDKFPISRPNLTFSTLTVSNMSPEDSSIYLCSVETGAGSTEAFFGQGTRLTVV.

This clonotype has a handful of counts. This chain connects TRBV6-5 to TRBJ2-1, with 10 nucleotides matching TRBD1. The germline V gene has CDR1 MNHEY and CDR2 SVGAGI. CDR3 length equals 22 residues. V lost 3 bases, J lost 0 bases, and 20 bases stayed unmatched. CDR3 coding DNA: TGTGCCAGCAGTTATTTGGGGACAGGGGCTACTCAGAACCTAAGCTCCTACAATGAGCAGTTCTTC. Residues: CASSYLGTGATQNLSSYNEQFF.

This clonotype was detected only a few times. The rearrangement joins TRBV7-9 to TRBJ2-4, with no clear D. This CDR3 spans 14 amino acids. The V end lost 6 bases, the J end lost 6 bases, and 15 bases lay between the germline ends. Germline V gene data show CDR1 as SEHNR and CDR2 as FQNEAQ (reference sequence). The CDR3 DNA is TGTGCCAGCAGTCTCCCGGATCTTGGAAACATTCAGTACTTC. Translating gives CASSLPDLGNIQYF. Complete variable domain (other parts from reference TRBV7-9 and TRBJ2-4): DTGVSQNPRHKITKRGQNVTFRCDPISEHNRLYWYRQTLGQGPEFLTYFQNEAQLEKSRLLSDRFSAERPKGSFSTLEIQRTEQGDSAMYLCASSLPDLGNIQYFGAGTRLSVL.

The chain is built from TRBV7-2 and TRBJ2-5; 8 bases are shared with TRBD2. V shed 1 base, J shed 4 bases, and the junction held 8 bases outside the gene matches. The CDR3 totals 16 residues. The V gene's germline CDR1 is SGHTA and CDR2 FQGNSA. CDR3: CASSLGGGGFGETQYF. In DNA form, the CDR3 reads TGTGCCAGCAGCTTAGGTGGCGGGGGGTTTGGAGAGACCCAGTACTTC.